The rows below give T cell receptor beta chains drawn from one sample of a study of blood T cell repertoires in COVID-19. TCRdb's copy holds only in-frame clones and misses some; the assay was immunoSEQ multiplex PCR. The data show a few hundred thousand clones, roughly 86% seen once. Material: peripheral blood. The receptors shown here come from a man between 60 and 75 years old with acute or convalescent COVID-19. The CDR3 runs from the conserved cysteine through the conserved F or W.

cdr3_aa: CSVTGTGDYTGELFF
j_call: TRBJ2-2
v_call: TRBV29-1

cdr3_aa: CASRPDSRPFTFF
j_call: TRBJ1-1
v_call: TRBV12-3/TRBV12-4

cdr3_aa: CASSQQQGEKLFF
j_call: TRBJ1-4
v_call: TRBV3-1/TRBV3-2

cdr3_aa: CASSYSMGKGAANQPQHF
j_call: TRBJ1-5
v_call: TRBV6-2/TRBV6-3

cdr3_aa: CSASGGETGAPYEQYF
j_call: TRBJ2-7
v_call: TRBV20-1

cdr3_aa: CASSERPESSYNSPLHF
j_call: TRBJ1-6
v_call: TRBV6-1

cdr3_aa: CASSHSQGPTMGYTF
j_call: TRBJ1-2
v_call: TRBV4-2

cdr3_aa: CASRDRPNEKLFF
j_call: TRBJ1-4
v_call: TRBV12-3/TRBV12-4

cdr3_aa: CASSQERGNEQYF
j_call: TRBJ2-7
v_call: TRBV4-3

cdr3_aa: CASSTQGDTEAFF
j_call: TRBJ1-1
v_call: TRBV7-2

cdr3_aa: CASSLSGQGAKYEQYF
j_call: TRBJ2-7
v_call: TRBV28

cdr3_aa: CASSLGAGQTNEKLFF
j_call: TRBJ1-4
v_call: TRBV5-1

cdr3_aa: CAWSVAREAKNIQYF
j_call: TRBJ2-4
v_call: TRBV30

cdr3_aa: CASSSGQQGAGETQYF
j_call: TRBJ2-5
v_call: TRBV7-2

cdr3_aa: CASSLGQGFHEQYF
j_call: TRBJ2-7
v_call: TRBV5-1

cdr3_aa: CASSLVDSRTGELFF
j_call: TRBJ2-2
v_call: TRBV5-6

cdr3_aa: CASSESDSASNGYTF
j_call: TRBJ1-2
v_call: TRBV6-4

cdr3_aa: CASSTTMGARDYGYTF
j_call: TRBJ1-2
v_call: TRBV28

cdr3_aa: CASSLGVAGGSYNEQFF
j_call: TRBJ2-1
v_call: TRBV14

cdr3_aa: CATSDLAQGYTGELFF
j_call: TRBJ2-2
v_call: TRBV24-1

cdr3_aa: CASSQGQTDLGGYTF
j_call: TRBJ1-2
v_call: TRBV18

cdr3_aa: CASSLNMATEEFF
j_call: TRBJ2-1
v_call: TRBV7-3

cdr3_aa: CASSLGGTDRTTGELFF
j_call: TRBJ2-2
v_call: TRBV5-1

cdr3_aa: CASSAPDRPKGWLFF
j_call: TRBJ1-4
v_call: TRBV19

cdr3_aa: CASSLSGDTDTQYF
j_call: TRBJ2-3
v_call: TRBV6-4

cdr3_aa: CASMAGGSSIGAFF
j_call: TRBJ1-1
v_call: TRBV6-6

cdr3_aa: CASSLEGTGGNTIYF
j_call: TRBJ1-3
v_call: TRBV5-1

cdr3_aa: CASSPGGIIDQPQHF
j_call: TRBJ1-5
v_call: TRBV5-1

cdr3_aa: CASSQVSENGYTF
j_call: TRBJ1-2
v_call: TRBV4-2

cdr3_aa: CASSFTDYGYTF
j_call: TRBJ1-2
v_call: TRBV28

cdr3_aa: CASSFSTYSTDTQYF
j_call: TRBJ2-3
v_call: TRBV5-1

cdr3_aa: CASSPSGLAKNIQYF
j_call: TRBJ2-4
v_call: TRBV18

cdr3_aa: CASSRDRVEQYF
j_call: TRBJ2-7
v_call: TRBV28

cdr3_aa: CAISATSGGVNTGELFF
j_call: TRBJ2-2
v_call: TRBV10-3

cdr3_aa: CASSTTRRPEAFF
j_call: TRBJ1-1
v_call: TRBV6-5

cdr3_aa: CASSLRAPGQGFYEQYF
j_call: TRBJ2-7
v_call: TRBV11-2

cdr3_aa: CASYVDMGRLRDGYTF
j_call: TRBJ1-2
v_call: TRBV9

cdr3_aa: CASRSTDRINQPQHF
j_call: TRBJ1-5
v_call: TRBV2

cdr3_aa: CASSKGANSNQPQHF
j_call: TRBJ1-5
v_call: TRBV19

cdr3_aa: CASSPQGRETAGANVLTF
j_call: TRBJ2-6
v_call: TRBV5-1

cdr3_aa: CASWDLRDSRTDTQYF
j_call: TRBJ2-3
v_call: TRBV7-9

cdr3_aa: CASSLGGQPEAFF
j_call: TRBJ1-1
v_call: TRBV7-2

cdr3_aa: CASSEARGRPSGETQYF
j_call: TRBJ2-5
v_call: TRBV6-1

cdr3_aa: CASSLGQAQGGETQYF
j_call: TRBJ2-5
v_call: TRBV7-2